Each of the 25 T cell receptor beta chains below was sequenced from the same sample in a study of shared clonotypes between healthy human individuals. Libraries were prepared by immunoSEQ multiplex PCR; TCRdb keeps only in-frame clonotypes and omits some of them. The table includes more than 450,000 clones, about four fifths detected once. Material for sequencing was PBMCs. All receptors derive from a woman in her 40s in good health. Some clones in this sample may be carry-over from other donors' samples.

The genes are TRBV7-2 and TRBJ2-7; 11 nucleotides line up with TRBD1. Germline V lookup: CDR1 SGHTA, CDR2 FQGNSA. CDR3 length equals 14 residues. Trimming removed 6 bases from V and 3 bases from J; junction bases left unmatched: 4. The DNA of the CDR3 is TGTGCCAGCAGTCGGGACAGGGGGAACTACGAGCAGTACTTC. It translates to CASSRDRGNYEQYF.

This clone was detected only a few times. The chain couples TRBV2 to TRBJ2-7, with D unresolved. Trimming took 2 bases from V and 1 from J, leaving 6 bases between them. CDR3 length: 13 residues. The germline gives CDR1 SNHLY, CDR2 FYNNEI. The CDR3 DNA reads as TGTGCCAGCAGTGAAAACTATTCCTACGAGCAGTACTTC. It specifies CASSENYSYEQYF.

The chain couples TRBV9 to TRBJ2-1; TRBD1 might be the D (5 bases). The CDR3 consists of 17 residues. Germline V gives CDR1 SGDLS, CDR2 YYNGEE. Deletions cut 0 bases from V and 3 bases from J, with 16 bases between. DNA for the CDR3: TGTGCCAGCAGCGTAGAAGTCACGGACACCTACTACAATGAGCAGTTCTTC. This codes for CASSVEVTDTYYNEQFF.

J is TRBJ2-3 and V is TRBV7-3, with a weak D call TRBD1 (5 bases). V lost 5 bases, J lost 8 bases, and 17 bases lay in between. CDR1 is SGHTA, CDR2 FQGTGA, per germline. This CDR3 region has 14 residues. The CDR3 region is CASSPTPQGATQYF. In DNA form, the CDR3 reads TGTGCCAGCAGCCCAACGCCGCAGGGTGCTACGCAGTATTTT.

The CDR3 DNA sequence: TGTGCCAGCAGCCCTAGCGGAACTACCTACAATGAGCAGTTCTTC. Its protein is CASSPSGTTYNEQFF. The rearrangement uses TRBV9 and TRBJ2-1; TRBD2 agrees at 7 bases. With 4 bases clipped from V and 2 bases from J, the junction kept 6 bases outside the gene matches. The CDR3 length is 15 residues. From germline, CDR1 is SGDLS and CDR2 YYNGEE.

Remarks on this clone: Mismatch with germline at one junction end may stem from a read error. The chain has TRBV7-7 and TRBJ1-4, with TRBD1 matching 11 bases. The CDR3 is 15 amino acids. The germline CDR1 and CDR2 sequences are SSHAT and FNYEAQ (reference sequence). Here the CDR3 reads CASSLDRGPNEKLFF. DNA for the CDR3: TGTGCTAGCAGCTTGGACAGGGGGCCTAATGAAAAACTGTTTTTT.

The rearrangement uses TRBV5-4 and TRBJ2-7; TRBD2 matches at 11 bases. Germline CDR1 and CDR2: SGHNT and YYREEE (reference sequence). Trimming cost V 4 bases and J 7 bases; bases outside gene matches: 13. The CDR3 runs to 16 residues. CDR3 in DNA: TGTGCCAGCAGCATGGGAGAACTAGCGGGAGTCTCTGAGCAGTACTTC. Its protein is CASSMGELAGVSEQYF.

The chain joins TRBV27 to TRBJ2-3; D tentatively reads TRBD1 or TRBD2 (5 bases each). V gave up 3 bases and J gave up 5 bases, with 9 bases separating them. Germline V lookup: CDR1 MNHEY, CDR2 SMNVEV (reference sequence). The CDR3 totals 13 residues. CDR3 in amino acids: CASSFAGGDTQYF. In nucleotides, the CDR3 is TGTGCCAGCAGTTTTGCTGGGGGAGATACGCAGTATTTT.

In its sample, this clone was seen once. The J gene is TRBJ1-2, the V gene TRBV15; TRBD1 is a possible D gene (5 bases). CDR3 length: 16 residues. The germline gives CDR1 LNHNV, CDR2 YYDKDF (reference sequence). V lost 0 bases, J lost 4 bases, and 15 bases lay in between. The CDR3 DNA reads TGTGCCACCAGCAGAGATATGTTGGGACTTGGCTATGGCTACACCTTC. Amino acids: CATSRDMLGLGYGYTF.

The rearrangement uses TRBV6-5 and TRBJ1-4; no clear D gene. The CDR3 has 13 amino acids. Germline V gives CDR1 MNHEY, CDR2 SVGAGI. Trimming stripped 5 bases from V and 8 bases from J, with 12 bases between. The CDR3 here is CASSRLGREKLFF. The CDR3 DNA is TGTGCCAGCAGTAGATTGGGCAGGGAAAAACTGTTTTTT.

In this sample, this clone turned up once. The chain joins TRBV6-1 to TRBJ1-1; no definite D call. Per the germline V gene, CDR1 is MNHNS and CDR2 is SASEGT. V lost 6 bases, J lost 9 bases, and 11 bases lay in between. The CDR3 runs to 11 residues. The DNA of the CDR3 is TGTGCCAGCAGCACCGGGGAAAAAGCTTTCTTT. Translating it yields CASSTGEKAFF.

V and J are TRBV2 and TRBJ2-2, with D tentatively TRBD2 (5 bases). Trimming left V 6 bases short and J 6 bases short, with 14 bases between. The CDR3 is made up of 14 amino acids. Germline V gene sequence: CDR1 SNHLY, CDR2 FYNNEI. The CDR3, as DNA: TGTGCCAGCAGGGGAGAGGGTCGGGCCGGGGAGCTGTTTTTT. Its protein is CASRGEGRAGELFF.

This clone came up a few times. CDR3 protein: CASRLAGGNTEAFF. The CDR3 nucleotides are TGTGCCAGCAGACTTGCAGGGGGGAACACTGAAGCTTTCTTT. J is TRBJ1-1 and V is TRBV6-1; the match to TRBD1 covers 7 bases. The V and J ends lost 6 bases and 1 base, in that order; junction bases with no gene match: 5. The V gene's germline CDR1 is MNHNS and CDR2 SASEGT. The CDR3 has 14 residues.

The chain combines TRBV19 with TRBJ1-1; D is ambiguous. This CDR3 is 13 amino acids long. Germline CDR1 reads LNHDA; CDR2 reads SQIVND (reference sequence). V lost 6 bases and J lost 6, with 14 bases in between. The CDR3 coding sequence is TGTGCCAGTAGCTCGGACCCAGTGGCTGAAGCTTTCTTT. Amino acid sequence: CASSSDPVAEAFF.

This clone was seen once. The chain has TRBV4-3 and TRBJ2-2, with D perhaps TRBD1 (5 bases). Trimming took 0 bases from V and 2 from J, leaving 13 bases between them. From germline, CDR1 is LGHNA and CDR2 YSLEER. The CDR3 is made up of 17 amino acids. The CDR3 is CASSQDFAGINTGELFF. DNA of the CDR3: TGCGCCAGCAGCCAAGATTTTGCAGGGATCAACACCGGGGAGCTGTTTTTT.

CDR3 nucleotide sequence: TGTGCCAGCAGCCCCTCCCCGACAGGACCCTACGAGCAGTACTTC. Amino acid sequence: CASSPSPTGPYEQYF. The chain links TRBV5-5 to TRBJ2-7; D may be TRBD1 (6 bases). The CDR3 runs to 15 residues. Trimming stripped 4 bases from V and 2 bases from J, with 16 bases between. Germline CDR1 SGHKS, CDR2 YYEKEE (reference sequence).

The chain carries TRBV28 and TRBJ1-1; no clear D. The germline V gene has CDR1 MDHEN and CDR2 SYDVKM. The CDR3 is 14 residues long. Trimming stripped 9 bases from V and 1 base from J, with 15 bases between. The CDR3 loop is CARTLEGGNTEAFF. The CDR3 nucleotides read TGTGCCAGGACGCTGGAGGGCGGGAACACTGAAGCTTTCTTT.

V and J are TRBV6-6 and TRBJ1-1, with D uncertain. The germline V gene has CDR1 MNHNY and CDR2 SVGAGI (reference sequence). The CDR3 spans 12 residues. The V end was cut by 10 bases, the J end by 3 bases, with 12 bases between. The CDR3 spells CATKRLDTEAFF. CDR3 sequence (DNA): TGTGCCACCAAGAGGTTAGACACTGAAGCTTTCTTT.

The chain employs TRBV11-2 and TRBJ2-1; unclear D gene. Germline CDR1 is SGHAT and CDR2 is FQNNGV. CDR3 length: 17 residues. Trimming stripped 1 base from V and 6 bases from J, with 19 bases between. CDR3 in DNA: TGTGCCAGCAGCTTAGCTCTTGGCGCCCCCTGGGGCAATGAGCAGTTCTTC. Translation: CASSLALGAPWGNEQFF.

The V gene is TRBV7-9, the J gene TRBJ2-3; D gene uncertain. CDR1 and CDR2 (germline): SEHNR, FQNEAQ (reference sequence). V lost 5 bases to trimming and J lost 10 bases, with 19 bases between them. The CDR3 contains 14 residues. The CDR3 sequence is CASSPSVPPRAQYF. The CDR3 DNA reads TGTGCCAGCAGCCCCTCGGTACCTCCCAGAGCGCAGTATTTT. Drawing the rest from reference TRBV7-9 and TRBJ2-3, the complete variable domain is DTGVSQNPRHKITKRGQNVTFRCDPISEHNRLYWYRQTLGQGPEFLTYFQNEAQLEKSRLLSDRFSAERPKGSFSTLEIQRTEQGDSAMYLCASSPSVPPRAQYFGPGTRLTVL.

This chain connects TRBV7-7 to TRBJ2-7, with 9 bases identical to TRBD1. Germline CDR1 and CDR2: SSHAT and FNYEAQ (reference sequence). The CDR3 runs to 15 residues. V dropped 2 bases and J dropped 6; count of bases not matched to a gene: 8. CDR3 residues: CASSLWGQGISEQYF. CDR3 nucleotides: TGTGCCAGCAGCTTATGGGGACAGGGTATCTCCGAGCAGTACTTC.

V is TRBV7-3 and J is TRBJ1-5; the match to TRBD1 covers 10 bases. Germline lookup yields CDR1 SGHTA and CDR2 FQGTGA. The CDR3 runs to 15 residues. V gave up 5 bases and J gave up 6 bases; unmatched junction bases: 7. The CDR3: CASSNRDRGFQPQHF. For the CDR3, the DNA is TGTGCCAGCAGCAACCGGGACAGGGGCTTTCAGCCCCAGCATTTT.

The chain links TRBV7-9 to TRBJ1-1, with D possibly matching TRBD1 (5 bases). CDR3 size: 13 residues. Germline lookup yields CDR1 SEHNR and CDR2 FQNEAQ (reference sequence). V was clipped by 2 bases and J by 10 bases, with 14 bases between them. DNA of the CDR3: TGTGCCAGCAGCTTAAATGCAGGGCGGCCAGCTTTCTTT. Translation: CASSLNAGRPAFF.

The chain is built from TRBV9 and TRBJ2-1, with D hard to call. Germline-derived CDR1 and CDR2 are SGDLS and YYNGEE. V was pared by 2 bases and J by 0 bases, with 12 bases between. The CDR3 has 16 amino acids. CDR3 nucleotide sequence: TGTGCCAGCAGCGTCCAGGCAAGCATCTCCTACAATGAGCAGTTCTTC. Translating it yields CASSVQASISYNEQFF.

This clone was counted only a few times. CDR3: CASSSSGGTSLGGELFF. The CDR3 DNA sequence: TGTGCCAGCAGCTCCTCTGGAGGGACTTCCCTTGGCGGGGAGCTGTTTTTT. The chain has TRBV9 and TRBJ2-2; TRBD2 is a possible D gene (6 bases). This CDR3 is built from 17 residues. V dropped 4 bases and J dropped 7 bases, with 23 bases sitting between them. In germline, CDR1 is SGDLS, CDR2 YYNGEE. The full variable domain, its missing parts supplied by reference TRBV9 and TRBJ2-2, is DSGVTQTPKHLITATGQRVTLRCSPRSGDLSVYWYQQSLDQGLQFLIQYYNGEERAKGNILERFSAQQFPDLHSELNLSSLELGDSALYFCASSSSGGTSLGGELFFGEGSRLTVL.